This TCR beta chain was observed in a study of coeliac disease. Notes on the study in general: Few TRB amino acid sequences were shared between samples; most were unique.

Points on this clone: Its antigen remains unidentified.

The junction had 8 bases not matched to a gene; V was cut back by 4 bases and J by 4 bases. Germline V gene lookup returns CDR1 KGHSH and CDR2 LQKENI. The length of the CDR3 is 15 residues. Assay used: immunoSEQ multiplex PCR; TCRdb lists only in-frame clones, some missing. Of 4,000 to 6,000 clones listed, 55% to 80% are singletons. The chain combines TRBV18 with TRBJ1-1; 8 bases match TRBD1. The source is a man aged 18 to 29 with celiac disease on a gluten-free diet. Sequencing was done on a sample of lymphocytes from the gut lamina propria. In DNA, the CDR3 is TGTGCCAGCTCACGGGGGGGTGGACAGGGCACTGAAGCTTTCTTT. This codes for CASSRGGGQGTEAFF.